A single sample gave rise to the 9 T cell receptor beta chains below, sequenced in a study of blood T cell repertoires in COVID-19. The protocol was immunoSEQ multiplex PCR, while the TCRdb copy is restricted to in-frame clones and leaves out a portion. Found here are approximately 200,000 clones, approximately 85% of them singletons; the top ten hold over 2.5%. Sequenced input: peripheral blood. All receptors derive from a man aged 55 to 70 with acute or convalescent COVID-19.

This chain links TRBV28 with TRBJ1-2; TRBD1 agrees at 9 bases. The CDR3 sequence is 17 residues long. Germline V lookup: CDR1 MDHEN, CDR2 SYDVKM. The trim removed 5 bases at V and 1 base at J, leaving 11 bases unmatched. The CDR3 DNA sequence: TGTGCCAGCAGTACTCCGGGACAGGGAGGGAGTAACTATGGCTACACCTTC. This codes for CASSTPGQGGSNYGYTF.

V and J are TRBV18 and TRBJ2-3; D not resolved. Deletions cut 1 base from V and 2 bases from J, with 22 bases between. The CDR3 spans 19 residues. Per germline, CDR1 KGHSH and CDR2 LQKENI. CDR3: CASSPLEDRYLRLTDTQYF. CDR3 sequence (DNA): TGTGCCAGCTCACCACTCGAGGATAGGTACCTAAGGCTCACAGATACGCAGTATTTT.

Many counts were recorded for this clone. The genes are TRBV29-1 and TRBJ2-4, with D perhaps matching TRBD1 (5 bases). V was shortened by 7 bases and J by 1 base, with 11 bases between the two germline ends. In germline, CDR1 is SQVTM, CDR2 ANQGSEA. The CDR3 contains 13 residues. Here the CDR3 reads CSAETDAKNIQYF. CDR3 bases: TGCAGCGCCGAGACAGACGCCAAAAACATTCAGTACTTC.

The chain employs TRBV4-1 and TRBJ2-3; 9 bases line up with TRBD1. J lost 2 bases, V lost 4 bases, and 7 bases had no gene match. Germline CDR1 is MGHRA and CDR2 is YSYEKL. The CDR3 contains 16 residues. CDR3: CASSPRTGELTDTQYF. Here the CDR3 DNA reads TGCGCCAGCAGCCCAAGGACAGGGGAGCTCACAGATACGCAGTATTTT.

This sequence joins TRBV2 and TRBJ1-5, with 10 bases aligning to TRBD1. The ends lost 6 bases at V and 2 bases at J; junction bases unmatched: 1. Looked up from germline, CDR1 is SNHLY and CDR2 is FYNNEI. This CDR3 has 14 amino acids. The CDR3: CASRGTGGNQPQHF. The CDR3 coding sequence is TGTGCCAGCAGAGGGACAGGGGGCAATCAGCCCCAGCATTTT.

The chain has TRBV27 and TRBJ2-7; possible D gene TRBD2, 6 bases. Per germline, CDR1 MNHEY and CDR2 SMNVEV (reference sequence). This CDR3 is built from 15 residues. V shed 7 bases and J shed 2 bases, with 18 bases lying between them. The CDR3 sequence is CASNPRRPGAYEQYF. As DNA, the CDR3 is TGTGCCAGCAACCCCAGACGCCCGGGGGCCTACGAGCAGTACTTC.

The chain has TRBV10-3 and TRBJ2-7; D is unresolved. The CDR3 spans 14 residues. Trimming took 4 bases from V and 0 from J, leaving 10 bases between them. The germline V gene encodes CDR1 ENHRY and CDR2 SYGVKD. The CDR3 DNA reads as TGTGCCATCAGTGCAGGAATACGCTCCTACGAGCAGTACTTC. Its protein is CAISAGIRSYEQYF.

The chain carries TRBV5-1 and TRBJ2-1; TRBD2 matches at 8 bases. From germline, CDR1 is SGHRS and CDR2 YFSETQ. CDR3 length: 15 amino acids. The V segment lost 3 bases and the J segment 5 bases; nucleotides outside the gene matches: 7. The CDR3 here is CASSWKLAANNEQFF. The CDR3 DNA follows: TGCGCCAGCAGCTGGAAACTAGCGGCTAACAATGAGCAGTTCTTC.

This chain links TRBV7-2 with TRBJ2-7, with TRBD2 as a possible D gene (6 bases). This CDR3 comprises 17 residues. Germline V gene lookup returns CDR1 SGHTA and CDR2 FQGNSA. Trimming left V 5 bases short and J 6 bases short, with 26 bases between. Written as DNA, the CDR3 is TGTGCCAGCAGCCCTCAGTCCGGGACGGGGGTTGCCGGCGAGCAGTACTTC. It codes for CASSPQSGTGVAGEQYF.